These T cell receptor beta chains were read from a single sample in a study of vaccination effects on CD4 cells after COVID-19. No antigen has been identified for these receptors. Method: immunoSEQ multiplex PCR; TCRdb's copy keeps in-frame clones and lacks some. The profile shows 40,000 to 45,000 clones, roughly 70% of them singletons. The sequencing here drew on CD4+ T cells from PBMCs cultured with HCoV-OC43 spike peptides, taken before COVID-19 vaccination. Source of these receptors: a human donor who received a COVID-19 vaccine. CDR3s include the opening cysteine and the closing phenylalanine or tryptophan. A D gene is named only where the DNA matches it firmly. Size is omitted from some rows. Given values are once, few, many or a class for expanded clones.

j_gene,d_gene,abundance,v_gene,CDR3aa,CDR3nt
TRBJ2-5,TRBD1,NA,TRBV5-1,CASSTGQETQYF,TGCGCCAGCTCGACAGGGCAAGAGACCCAGTACTTC
TRBJ1-6,TRBD1,NA,TRBV3-1/TRBV3-2,CASSHGQGGTPLHF,TGTGCCAGCAGCCACGGACAGGGCGGGACACCCCTCCACTTT
TRBJ1-5,NA,few,TRBV19,CASSAGTVSNQPQHF,TGTGCCAGTAGTGCCGGGACCGTTAGCAATCAGCCCCAGCATTTT
TRBJ1-4,NA,NA,TRBV6-5,CASTLKWGDNEKLFF,TGTGCCAGCACCTTGAAGTGGGGGGATAATGAAAAACTGTTTTTT
TRBJ1-5,NA,NA,TRBV7-2,CASSEKRAGVGQPQHF,TGTGCCAGCAGCGAGAAAAGGGCGGGGGTCGGTCAGCCCCAGCATTTT
TRBJ2-3,TRBD2,NA,TRBV5-4,CASSLGTSAKTDTQYF,TGTGCCAGCAGCTTGGGGACTAGCGCAAAAACAGATACGCAGTATTTT
TRBJ1-1,NA,NA,TRBV29-1,CQATDGTEAFF,TGCCAGGCGACAGACGGCACTGAAGCTTTCTTT
TRBJ2-5,TRBD1,NA,TRBV6-1,CASSLGQGETQYF,TGTGCCAGCAGTCTAGGACAGGGGGAGACCCAGTACTTC
TRBJ1-4,NA,NA,TRBV18,CASSLKTGTHNEKLFF,TGTGCCAGCTCACTAAAAACAGGGACTCATAATGAAAAACTGTTTTTT
TRBJ1-2,TRBD1,NA,TRBV7-2,CASSLNSGGHGNYGYTF,TGTGCCAGCAGCTTGAACTCAGGGGGGCACGGGAACTATGGCTACACCTTC
TRBJ2-5,TRBD1,NA,TRBV5-1,CASSGGQGKQETQYF,TGCGCCAGCAGCGGGGGACAGGGCAAACAAGAGACCCAGTACTTC
TRBJ2-1,TRBD1,NA,TRBV12-5,CASGLGQGRYNEQFF,TGTGCTAGTGGCCTCGGACAGGGGAGGTACAATGAGCAGTTCTTC
TRBJ2-3,NA,few,TRBV5-1,CASSLRPTDTQYF,TGCGCCAGCAGCTTGCGGCCCACAGATACGCAGTATTTT
TRBJ1-3,NA,NA,TRBV4-2,CASSQAGGSSGNTIYF,TGTGCCAGCAGCCAAGCCGGGGGATCCTCTGGAAACACCATATATTTT
TRBJ1-6,TRBD1,NA,TRBV2,CASQMDRGTYNSPLHF,TGTGCCAGTCAAATGGACAGGGGAACCTATAATTCACCCCTCCACTTT
TRBJ2-2,NA,NA,TRBV6-5,CASRPIPGTGELFF,TGTGCCAGCAGGCCGATCCCGGGCACCGGGGAGCTGTTTTTT
TRBJ1-6,NA,NA,TRBV6-5,CASSYGADNSPLHF,TGTGCCAGCAGTTACGGGGCCGATAATTCACCCCTCCACTTT
TRBJ2-3,NA,few,TRBV6-2/TRBV6-3,CASSYGGADTQYF,TGTGCCAGCAGTTACGGAGGGGCAGATACGCAGTATTTT
TRBJ1-5,NA,NA,TRBV5-1,CASSLDYNQPQHF,TGCGCCAGCAGCTTGGACTACAATCAGCCCCAGCATTTT
TRBJ1-1,NA,NA,TRBV14,CASSQGNLWNTEAFF,TGTGCCAGCAGCCAAGGGAATTTATGGAACACTGAAGCTTTCTTT
TRBJ1-2,NA,NA,TRBV21-1,CASSKRGRKEVANYGYTF,TGTGCCAGCAGCAAAAGGGGCCGTAAAGAGGTAGCTAACTATGGCTACACCTTC
TRBJ2-7,TRBD1,NA,TRBV5-1,CASSLDWGQDFEQYF,TGCGCCAGCAGCTTGGATTGGGGACAGGATTTCGAGCAGTACTTC
TRBJ1-1,NA,NA,TRBV6-5,CASSYPLGYTEAFF,TGTGCCAGCAGCTACCCGTTGGGGTACACTGAAGCTTTCTTT
TRBJ1-4,NA,few,TRBV30,CAWTYGNNEKLFF,TGTGCCTGGACCTACGGGAATAATGAAAAACTGTTTTTT
TRBJ2-2,TRBD2,NA,TRBV30,CAWSPKAGINTGELFF,TGTGCCTGGAGTCCTAAAGCGGGGATAAACACCGGGGAGCTGTTTTTT
TRBJ2-4,TRBD2,few,TRBV5-1,CASSLSGGATENIQYF,TGCGCCAGCAGTCTTAGCGGGGGGGCGACGGAAAACATTCAGTACTTC
TRBJ2-5,TRBD1,NA,TRBV5-1,CASSLEGQGETQYF,TGCGCCAGCAGCTTGGAGGGACAGGGTGAGACCCAGTACTTC
TRBJ1-2,NA,NA,TRBV5-4,CASSPGTVNYGYTF,TGTGCCAGCAGCCCCGGGACGGTTAACTATGGCTACACCTTC
TRBJ1-1,TRBD1,few,TRBV10-3,CAISARTGGNTEAFF,TGTGCCATCAGTGCTAGGACAGGGGGTAACACTGAAGCTTTCTTT
TRBJ2-7,NA,NA,TRBV19,CASSPKSPGDEQYF,TGTGCCAGTAGTCCAAAATCGCCGGGCGACGAGCAGTACTTC
TRBJ2-1,NA,few,TRBV7-9,CASSPLGANSYNEQFF,TGTGCCAGCAGCCCCCTGGGGGCAAACTCCTACAATGAGCAGTTCTTC